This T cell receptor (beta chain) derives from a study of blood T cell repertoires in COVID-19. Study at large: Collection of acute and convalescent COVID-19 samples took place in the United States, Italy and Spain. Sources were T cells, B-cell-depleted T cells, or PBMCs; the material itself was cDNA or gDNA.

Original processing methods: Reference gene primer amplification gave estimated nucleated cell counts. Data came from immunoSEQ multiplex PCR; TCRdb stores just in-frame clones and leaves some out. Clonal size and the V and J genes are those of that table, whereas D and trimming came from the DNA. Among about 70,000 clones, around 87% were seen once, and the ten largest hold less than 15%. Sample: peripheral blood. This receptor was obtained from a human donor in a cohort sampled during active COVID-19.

The CDR3 coding sequence is TGTGCCAGCAGCCCTCGGACAGGGGGTGGATACGAGCAGTACTTC. Its translation: CASSPRTGGGYEQYF. This chain connects TRBV7-9 to TRBJ2-7; 10 nucleotides align to TRBD1. The CDR3 has 15 residues. V shed 5 bases, J shed 4 bases, and the junction held 8 bases outside the gene matches. Germline CDR1 is SEHNR and CDR2 is FQNEAQ (reference sequence).